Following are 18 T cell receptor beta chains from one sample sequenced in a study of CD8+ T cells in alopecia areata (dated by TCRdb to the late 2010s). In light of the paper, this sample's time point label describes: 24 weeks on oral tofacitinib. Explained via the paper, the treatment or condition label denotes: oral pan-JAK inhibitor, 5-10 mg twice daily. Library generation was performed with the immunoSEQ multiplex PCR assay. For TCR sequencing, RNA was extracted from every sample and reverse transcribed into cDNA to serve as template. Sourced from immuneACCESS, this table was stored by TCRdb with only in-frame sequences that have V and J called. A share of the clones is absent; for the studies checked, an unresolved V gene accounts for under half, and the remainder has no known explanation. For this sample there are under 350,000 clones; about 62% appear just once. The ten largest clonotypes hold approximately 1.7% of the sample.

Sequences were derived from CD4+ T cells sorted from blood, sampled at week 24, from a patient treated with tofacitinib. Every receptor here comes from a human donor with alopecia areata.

CDR3 in amino acids: CASSPMTAVIYEQYF. CDR3 in DNA: TGTGCCAGCTCACCTATGACAGCGGTGATCTACGAGCAGTACTTC. The V gene is TRBV18, the J gene TRBJ2-7; D tentatively reads TRBD1 or TRBD2 (5 bases each). CDR1 is KGHSH and CDR2 is LQKENI in the germline V gene. The CDR3 has 15 amino acids. V was clipped by 3 bases and J by 3 bases, with 15 bases between them.

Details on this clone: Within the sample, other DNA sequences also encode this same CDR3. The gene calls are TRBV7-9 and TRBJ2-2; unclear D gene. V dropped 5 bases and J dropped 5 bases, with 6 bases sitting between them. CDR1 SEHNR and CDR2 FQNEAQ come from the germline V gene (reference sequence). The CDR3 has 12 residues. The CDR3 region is CASSPRTGELFF. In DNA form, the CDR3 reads TGTGCCAGCAGCCCCCGAACCGGGGAGCTGTTTTTT.

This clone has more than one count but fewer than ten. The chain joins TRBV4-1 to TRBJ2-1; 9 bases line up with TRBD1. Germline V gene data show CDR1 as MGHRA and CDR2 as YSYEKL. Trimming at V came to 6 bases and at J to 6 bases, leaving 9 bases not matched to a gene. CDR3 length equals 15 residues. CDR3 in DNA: TGCGCCAGCAGGCAACGGACAGGGGACCGCAATGAGCAGTTCTTC. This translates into CASRQRTGDRNEQFF.

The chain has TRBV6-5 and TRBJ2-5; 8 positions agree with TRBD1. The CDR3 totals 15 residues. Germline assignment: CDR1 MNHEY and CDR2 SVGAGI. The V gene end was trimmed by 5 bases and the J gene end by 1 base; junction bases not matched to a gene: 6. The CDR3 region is CASSGTGASQETQYF. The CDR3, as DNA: TGTGCCAGCAGTGGGACAGGAGCAAGCCAAGAGACCCAGTACTTC.

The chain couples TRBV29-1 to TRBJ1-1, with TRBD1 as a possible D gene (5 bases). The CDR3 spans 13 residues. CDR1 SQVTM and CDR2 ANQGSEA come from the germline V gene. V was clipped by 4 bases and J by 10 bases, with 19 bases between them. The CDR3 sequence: CSVALRGKRVAFF. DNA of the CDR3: TGCAGCGTTGCGCTAAGGGGTAAACGAGTAGCTTTCTTT.

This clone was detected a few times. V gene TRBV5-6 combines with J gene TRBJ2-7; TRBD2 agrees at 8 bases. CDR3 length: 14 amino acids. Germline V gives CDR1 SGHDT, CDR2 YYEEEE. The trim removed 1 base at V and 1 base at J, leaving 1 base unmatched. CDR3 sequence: CASSLTSGSYEQYF. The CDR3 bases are TGTGCCAGCAGCTTGACTAGCGGATCCTACGAGCAGTACTTC.

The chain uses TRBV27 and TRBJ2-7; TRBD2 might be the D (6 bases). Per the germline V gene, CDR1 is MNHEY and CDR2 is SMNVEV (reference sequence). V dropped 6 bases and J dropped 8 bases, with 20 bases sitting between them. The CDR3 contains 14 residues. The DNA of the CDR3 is TGTGCCAGCAGCGACCCGAACACAGGAGGGAAGCAGTACTTC. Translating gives CASSDPNTGGKQYF.

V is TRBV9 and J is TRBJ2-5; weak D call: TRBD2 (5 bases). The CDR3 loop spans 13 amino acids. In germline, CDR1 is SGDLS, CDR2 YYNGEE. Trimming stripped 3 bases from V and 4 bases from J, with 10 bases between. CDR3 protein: CASSANAGETQYF. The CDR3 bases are TGTGCCAGCAGCGCCAACGCGGGAGAGACCCAGTACTTC.

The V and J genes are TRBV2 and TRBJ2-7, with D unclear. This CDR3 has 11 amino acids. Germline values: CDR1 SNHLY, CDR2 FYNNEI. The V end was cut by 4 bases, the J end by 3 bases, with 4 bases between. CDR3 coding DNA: TGTGCCAGCAGTGGCGACTACGAGCAGTACTTC. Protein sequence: CASSGDYEQYF.

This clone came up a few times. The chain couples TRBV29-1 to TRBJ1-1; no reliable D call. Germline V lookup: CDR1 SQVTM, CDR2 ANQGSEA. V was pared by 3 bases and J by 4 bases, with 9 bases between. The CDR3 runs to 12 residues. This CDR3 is CSVDVSGTEAFF. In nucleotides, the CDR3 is TGCAGCGTTGATGTCTCAGGCACTGAAGCTTTCTTT.

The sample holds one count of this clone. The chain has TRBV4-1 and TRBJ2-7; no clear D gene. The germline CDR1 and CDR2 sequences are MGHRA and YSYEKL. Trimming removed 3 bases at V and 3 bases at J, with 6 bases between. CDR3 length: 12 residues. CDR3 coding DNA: TGCGCCAGCAGCCATGCAGGCTACGAGCAGTACTTC. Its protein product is CASSHAGYEQYF.

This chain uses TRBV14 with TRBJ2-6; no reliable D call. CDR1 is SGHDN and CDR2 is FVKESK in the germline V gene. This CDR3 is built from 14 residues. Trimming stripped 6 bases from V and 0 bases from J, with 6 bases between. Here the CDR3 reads CASSQVSGANVLTF. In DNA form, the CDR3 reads TGTGCCAGCAGTCAGGTCTCTGGGGCCAACGTCCTGACTTTC. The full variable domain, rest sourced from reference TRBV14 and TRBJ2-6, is EAGVTQFPSHSVIEKGQTVTLRCDPISGHDNLYWYRRVMGKEIKFLLHFVKESKQDESGMPNNRFLAERTGGTYSTLKVQPAELEDSGVYFCASSQVSGANVLTFGAGSRLTVL.

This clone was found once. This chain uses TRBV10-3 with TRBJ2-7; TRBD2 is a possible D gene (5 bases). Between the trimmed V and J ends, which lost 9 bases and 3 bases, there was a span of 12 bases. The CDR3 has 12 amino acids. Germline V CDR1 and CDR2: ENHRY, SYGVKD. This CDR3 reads CAIGRELYEQYF. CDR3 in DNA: TGTGCCATAGGACGGGAACTCTACGAGCAGTACTTC.

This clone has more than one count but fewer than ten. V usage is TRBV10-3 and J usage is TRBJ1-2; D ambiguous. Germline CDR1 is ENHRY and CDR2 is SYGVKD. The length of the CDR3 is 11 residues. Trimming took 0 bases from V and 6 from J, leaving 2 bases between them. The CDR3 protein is CAISESDGYTF. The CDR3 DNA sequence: TGTGCCATCAGTGAGTCTGATGGCTACACCTTC.

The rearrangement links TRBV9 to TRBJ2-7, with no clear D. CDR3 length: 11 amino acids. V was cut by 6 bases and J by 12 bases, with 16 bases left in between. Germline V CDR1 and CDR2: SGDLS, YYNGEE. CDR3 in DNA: TGTGCCAGCATTTGGCCCACCTATACGTACTTC. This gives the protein CASIWPTYTYF.

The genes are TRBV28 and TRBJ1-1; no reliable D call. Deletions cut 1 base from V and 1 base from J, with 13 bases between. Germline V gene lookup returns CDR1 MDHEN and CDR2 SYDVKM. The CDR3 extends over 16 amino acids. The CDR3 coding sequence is TGTGCCAGCAGTTTATCTTCCGGACGCTGGAACACTGAAGCTTTCTTT. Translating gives CASSLSSGRWNTEAFF.

CDR3: CSCKDPGQGATDTQYF. DNA for the CDR3: TGCAGCTGCAAAGACCCGGGACAGGGGGCAACAGATACGCAGTATTTT. V gene TRBV29-1 combines with J gene TRBJ2-3; TRBD1 matches at 12 bases. Germline CDR1 is SQVTM and CDR2 is ANQGSEA. Losses at the gene ends were 8 bases for V and 3 bases for J; bases not matched to a gene: 12. The CDR3 spans 16 residues.

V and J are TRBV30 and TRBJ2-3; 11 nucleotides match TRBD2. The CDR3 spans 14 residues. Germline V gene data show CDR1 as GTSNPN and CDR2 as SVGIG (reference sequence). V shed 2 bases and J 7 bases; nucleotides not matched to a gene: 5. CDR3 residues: CAWSSTSGANTQYF. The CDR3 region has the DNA TGTGCCTGGAGTTCGACTAGCGGGGCAAATACGCAGTATTTT.